These T cell receptor beta chains were read from a single sample in a study of cytomegalovirus exposure and HLA in healthy donors. Sequenced by immunoSEQ multiplex PCR; TCRdb stores in-frame clones only, minus some. This sample yields around 160,000 clones, of which roughly 77% are seen a single time; roughly 4.5% belongs to the top ten. Sequenced: PBMCs. These TCRs come from a man aged 18 to 29 in good health and CMV-seropositive. Each CDR3 is given with its conserved first and last residue. Fields, in order: CDR3 protein, J gene, clone size, V gene. Rows may omit the clone size; those that give it use once, few, many or a size class.

CASSAAGQGAYGYTF | TRBJ1-2 | . | TRBV2
CASSLYKKPGGSSGYTF | TRBJ1-2 | . | TRBV28
CASSGTANTEAFF | TRBJ1-1 | . | TRBV6-1
CASMLGDNEQFF | TRBJ2-1 | few | TRBV6-1
CASSQVGREKGNTIYF | TRBJ1-3 | . | TRBV4-2
CASSYKREVRETQYF | TRBJ2-5 | few | TRBV13
CASSSDWNTEAFF | TRBJ1-1 | . | TRBV5-1
CASSEIVGGFGEKLFF | TRBJ1-4 | . | TRBV6-1
CASRPGGPNYGYTF | TRBJ1-2 | . | TRBV28
CASRPPQVASNQPQHF | TRBJ1-5 | . | TRBV28
CASSPTRAPRQPQHF | TRBJ1-5 | . | TRBV4-1
CASRQQQGALSNIQYF | TRBJ2-4 | . | TRBV2
CASSPRRTGDTTEAFF | TRBJ1-1 | . | TRBV18
CASSFGTGGGRNTIYF | TRBJ1-3 | . | TRBV19
CASSLRQGGYYGYTF | TRBJ1-2 | . | TRBV5-4
CAWSGLPVQAEAFF | TRBJ1-1 | . | TRBV30
CASSAPGAGQPQHF | TRBJ1-5 | . | TRBV7-9
CASSEVGETGELFF | TRBJ2-2 | . | TRBV6-1
CASSPPGRGKTEAFF | TRBJ1-1 | . | TRBV27
CARRSSLDCPTYNEQFF | TRBJ2-1 | . | TRBV5-3
CASSQVRDTRFEQFF | TRBJ2-1 | . | TRBV4-1
CATSRGDFPANTGELFF | TRBJ2-2 | few | TRBV15
CASSNRARTDTQYF | TRBJ2-3 | . | TRBV2
CASSLQQGQKLFF | TRBJ1-4 | few | TRBV6-5
CASSSGTGLNYNEQFF | TRBJ2-1 | . | TRBV5-1
CASSTGYTDTQYF | TRBJ2-3 | . | TRBV6-1
CASSLGNGGKSDTQYF | TRBJ2-3 | . | TRBV7-2
CASSPIVAGGTDTQYF | TRBJ2-3 | once | TRBV7-3
CASSPGLAGEMSEQFF | TRBJ2-1 | . | TRBV4-2
CAISPRTGASTEAFF | TRBJ1-1 | . | TRBV10-3
CASSLETGANTEAFF | TRBJ1-1 | . | TRBV11-3
CASSKGQGVVSYNEQFF | TRBJ2-1 | . | TRBV6-1
CASTPRVAGGINTGELFF | TRBJ2-2 | . | TRBV7-6
CASSYSMDTLNTEAFF | TRBJ1-1 | . | TRBV6-5
CAWREQGANTGELFF | TRBJ2-2 | . | TRBV30
CASSYSSQSYGYTF | TRBJ1-2 | . | TRBV6-6
CSVATTGLSNGYTF | TRBJ1-2 | few | TRBV29-1
CASSYDPDTEAFF | TRBJ1-1 | . | TRBV7-3
CASSVVGGLNTGELFF | TRBJ2-2 | few | TRBV9
CASSLRTYGYTF | TRBJ1-2 | . | TRBV7-9
CASRRNSGPGGNQPQHF | TRBJ1-5 | . | TRBV28
CASSFSGSSYNEQFF | TRBJ2-1 | . | TRBV11-2